The 6 T cell receptor beta chains below were found in one sample sequenced in a study of shared clonotypes between healthy human individuals. TCRdb's table, derived via immunoSEQ multiplex PCR, lists solely in-frame clones and lacks some. The sample yields roughly 2.2 million clones, about nine tenths seen once. Sequencing input: naive CD4+ T cells from PBMCs. The subset: CD45RA+ positively selected. These receptors were taken from a man aged 18 to 30 in good health. Some clones in this sample may be carry-over from other donors' samples.

This sequence joins TRBV19 and TRBJ1-5; a possible D gene is TRBD1 (5 bases). The germline V gene has CDR1 LNHDA and CDR2 SQIVND (reference sequence). Trimming removed 3 bases at V and 7 bases at J, with 16 bases between. The CDR3 has 15 amino acids. The CDR3 sequence is CASSMDVWGTQPQHF. For the CDR3, the DNA is TGTGCCAGTAGTATGGATGTCTGGGGGACCCAGCCCCAGCATTTT.

The V call is TRBV7-9, the J call TRBJ2-4, with D unresolved. The CDR3 spans 14 residues. The V end was cut by 3 bases, the J end by 1 base, with 7 bases between. The germline CDR1 and CDR2 sequences are SEHNR and FQNEAQ (reference sequence). The chain's CDR3 is CASSFPAAKNIQYF. CDR3 coding DNA: TGTGCCAGCAGCTTCCCCGCCGCCAAAAACATTCAGTACTTC.

The V and J genes are TRBV7-9 and TRBJ2-3; D not certain. Germline values: CDR1 SEHNR, CDR2 FQNEAQ (reference sequence). The CDR3 is 13 residues long. Trimming removed 5 bases from V and 4 bases from J, with 10 bases in between. The CDR3 DNA sequence: TGTGCCAGCAGCCAGACCGGAGCAGATACGCAGTATTTT. Translating it yields CASSQTGADTQYF.

The chain recombines TRBV19 with TRBJ1-5; 8 nucleotides align to TRBD1. The V gene's germline CDR1 is LNHDA and CDR2 SQIVND (reference sequence). After removal of 7 bases from V and 6 bases from J, the junction contained 11 bases not matched to a gene. This CDR3 is 15 amino acids long. DNA of the CDR3: TGTGCCAGTAACTCGGACAGGGCGGGTAGTCAGCCCCAGCATTTT. It is translated as CASNSDRAGSQPQHF.

The chain has TRBV28 and TRBJ2-4; 7 bases fit TRBD1. The CDR3 extends over 16 amino acids. Losses at the gene ends were 5 bases for V and 0 bases for J; bases not matched to a gene: 7. Germline CDR1 reads MDHEN; CDR2 reads SYDVKM. This chain's CDR3 is CASSPTGALAKNIQYF. The CDR3 DNA reads as TGTGCCAGCAGTCCTACAGGGGCCCTAGCCAAAAACATTCAGTACTTC.

The chain recombines TRBV7-2 with TRBJ2-7; 9 bases map to TRBD2. This CDR3 contains 17 residues. V lost 5 bases, J lost 0 bases, and 11 bases stayed unmatched. Germline V CDR1 and CDR2: SGHTA, FQGNSA. DNA of the CDR3: TGTGCCAGCAGCCCTTTCCGGTCTAGCGGGACCTCCTACGAGCAGTACTTC. Protein: CASSPFRSSGTSYEQYF. The full variable domain, rest sourced from reference TRBV7-2 and TRBJ2-7, is GAGVSQSPSNKVTEKGKDVELRCDPISGHTALYWYRQSLGQGLEFLIYFQGNSAPDKSGLPSDRFSAERTGGSVSTLTIQRTQQEDSAVYLCASSPFRSSGTSYEQYFGPGTRLTVT.